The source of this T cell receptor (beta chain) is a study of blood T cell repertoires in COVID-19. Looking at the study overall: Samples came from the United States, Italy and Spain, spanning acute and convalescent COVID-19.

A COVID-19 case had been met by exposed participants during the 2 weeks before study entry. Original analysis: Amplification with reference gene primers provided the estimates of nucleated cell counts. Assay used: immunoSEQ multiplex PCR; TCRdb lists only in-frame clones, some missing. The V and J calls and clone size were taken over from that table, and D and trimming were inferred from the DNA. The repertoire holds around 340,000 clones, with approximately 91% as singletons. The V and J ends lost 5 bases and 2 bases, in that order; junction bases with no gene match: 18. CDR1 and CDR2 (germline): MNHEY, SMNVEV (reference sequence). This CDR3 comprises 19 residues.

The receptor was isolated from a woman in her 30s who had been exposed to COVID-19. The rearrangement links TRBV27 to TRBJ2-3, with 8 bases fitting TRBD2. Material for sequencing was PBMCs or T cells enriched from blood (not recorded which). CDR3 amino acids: CASSTRLLREVGDTDTQYF. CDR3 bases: TGTGCCAGCAGTACACGACTACTGCGGGAGGTCGGGGACACAGATACGCAGTATTTT.